This passage covers 17 T cell receptor beta chains from one sample sequenced in a study of blood T cell repertoires in COVID-19. The data were produced by immunoSEQ multiplex PCR, yet TCRdb's version contains in-frame clones alone and is incomplete. The data hold 300,000 to 400,000 clones, with 70% to 90% observed a single time. Sequences were obtained from PBMCs or T cells enriched from blood (not recorded which). These receptors were collected from a woman aged 40 to 49 with acute COVID-19.

The genes are TRBV7-2 and TRBJ2-6; D ambiguous. The V gene's germline CDR1 is SGHTA and CDR2 FQGNSA. This CDR3 has 16 residues. V was shortened by 5 bases and J by 0 bases, with 11 bases between the two germline ends. Written as DNA, the CDR3 is TGTGCCAGCAGCCCACACGCCCTCTCTGGGGCCAACGTCCTGACTTTC. It specifies CASSPHALSGANVLTF.

As for this clone: Other DNA sequences from this sample encode an identical CDR3 as well. The rearrangement uses TRBV7-9 and TRBJ1-2; D gene uncertain. The germline gives CDR1 SEHNR, CDR2 FQNEAQ (reference sequence). V shed 1 base and J shed 0 bases, with 9 bases lying between them. The CDR3 is made up of 15 amino acids. CDR3 amino acids: CASSLGAVANYGYTF. The CDR3 nucleotides are TGTGCCAGCAGCTTAGGGGCAGTCGCTAACTATGGCTACACCTTC.

This clone occurred once. The CDR3 reads CASSSVRDRGRGVSGNTIYF. The CDR3, as DNA: TGTGCCAGCAGCTCGGTCCGGGACAGGGGGCGAGGGGTCTCTGGAAACACCATATATTTT. The chain uses TRBV13 and TRBJ1-3; TRBD1 agrees at 12 bases. The CDR3 spans 20 residues. V lost 4 bases and J lost 0; bases outside the gene matches: 13. In germline, CDR1 is PRHDT, CDR2 FYEKMQ (reference sequence).

A word on this clone: Compared with germline, one end of the junction differs, possibly owing to a read error. This chain uses TRBV18 with TRBJ1-4; D remains unclear. The CDR3 is 14 amino acids. Germline CDR1 and CDR2: KGHSH and LQKENI. CDR3 in DNA: TGTGTCAGCTCACCACCGTCCGGGAGTGAAAAACTGTTTTTT. Protein sequence: CVSSPPSGSEKLFF.

This clone has only one observation. The V and J genes are TRBV5-4 and TRBJ2-7; 7 bases line up with TRBD2. With 0 bases clipped from V and 1 base from J, the junction kept 4 bases outside the gene matches. This CDR3 comprises 15 residues. CDR1 is SGHNT, CDR2 YYREEE, per germline (reference sequence). As DNA, the CDR3 is TGTGCCAGCAGCTTGGGCGGGAGCTTGTCCTACGAGCAGTACTTC. Translating gives CASSLGGSLSYEQYF.

The V call is TRBV3-1 (or the pseudogene TRBV3-2), the J call TRBJ1-6; 10 bases match TRBD1. The length of the CDR3 is 15 residues. V was clipped by 8 bases and J by 6 bases; unmatched bases: 7. CDR1 LGHDT and CDR2 YNNKEL come from the germline V gene (reference sequence). CDR3 DNA sequence: TGTGCCAGCGGGGACAGGGGCCGTGGTAATTCACCCCTCCACTTT. Translated, it gives CASGDRGRGNSPLHF.

The chain joins TRBV5-8 to TRBJ2-3, with D maybe TRBD2 (6 bases). CDR3 length equals 15 residues. The V gene's germline CDR1 is SGHTS and CDR2 YDEGEE. Trimming took 1 base from V and 1 from J, leaving 10 bases between them. CDR3 in DNA: TGTGCCAGCAGCTTGTTAGCGGTCCGCACAGATACGCAGTATTTT. It yields the protein CASSLLAVRTDTQYF.

The chain recombines TRBV5-4 with TRBJ1-2, with unresolved D. V was trimmed by 1 base and J by 2 bases, leaving 15 bases between them. This CDR3 contains 16 residues. The V gene's germline CDR1 is SGHNT and CDR2 YYREEE (reference sequence). The CDR3 bases are TGTGCCAGCAGCTTGTTAGCCGGAGGGAGAAACTATGGCTACACCTTC. Amino acids: CASSLLAGGRNYGYTF.

This clone was observed a single time. The chain combines TRBV4-1 with TRBJ2-1, with 10 bases fitting TRBD2. This CDR3 has 16 amino acids. The germline V gene encodes CDR1 MGHRA and CDR2 YSYEKL. Germline trimming cut 1 base from V and 7 bases from J; bases unmatched to any gene: 7. For the CDR3, the DNA is TGCGCCAGCAGCCAAGTCGGGACTAGCGTCAATAATGAGCAGTTCTTC. As protein: CASSQVGTSVNNEQFF.

This chain uses TRBV9 with TRBJ2-5; 16 bases map to TRBD2. Germline assignment: CDR1 SGDLS and CDR2 YYNGEE. The CDR3 spans 18 residues. Trimming took 4 bases from V and 4 from J; bases not matched to a gene: 10. The CDR3 region is CASSRTGTSGGAGETQYF. The CDR3 DNA is TGTGCCAGCAGCCGAACCGGGACTAGCGGGGGGGCTGGAGAGACCCAGTACTTC.

V usage is TRBV13 and J usage is TRBJ1-1; D gene unclear. The CDR3 runs 14 residues. V gave up 1 base and J gave up 1 base, with 7 bases separating them. Germline CDR1 PRHDT, CDR2 FYEKMQ (reference sequence). CDR3: CASSLATGNTEAFF. The CDR3, as DNA: TGTGCCAGCAGCTTAGCAACGGGGAACACTGAAGCTTTCTTT.

The rearrangement links TRBV7-2 to TRBJ1-5, with D possibly being TRBD1 (5 bases). From germline, CDR1 is SGHTA and CDR2 FQGNSA. There are 16 residues in the CDR3. Trimming stripped 2 bases from V and 4 bases from J, with 15 bases between. CDR3 region: CASSLTPGAGNQPQHF. The CDR3 DNA reads TGTGCCAGCAGCTTAACGCCTGGGGCCGGGAATCAGCCCCAGCATTTT.

This chain uses TRBV14 with TRBJ1-1; TRBD1 agrees at 10 bases. Germline-derived CDR1 and CDR2 are SGHDN and FVKESK. The CDR3 contains 20 residues. V dropped 0 bases and J dropped 2; count of bases not matched to a gene: 15. In DNA, the CDR3 is TGTGCCAGCAGCCAAGAGCTCATCTTGCGTCGGGACAGGGGTAACACTGAAGCTTTCTTT. This gives the protein CASSQELILRRDRGNTEAFF.

This sequence joins TRBV27 and TRBJ1-5; weak D call: TRBD1 (6 bases). This CDR3 contains 15 residues. CDR1 and CDR2 (germline): MNHEY, SMNVEV (reference sequence). V was cut by 6 bases and J by 5 bases, with 17 bases left in between. The CDR3 reads CASSPDRNGDQPQHF. Here the CDR3 DNA reads TGTGCCAGCAGCCCAGACAGGAATGGAGATCAGCCCCAGCATTTT.

The gene calls are TRBV7-9 and TRBJ1-4; D perhaps matches TRBD1 (6 bases). Germline V lookup: CDR1 SEHNR, CDR2 FQNEAQ (reference sequence). V lost 5 bases, J lost 3 bases, and 16 bases lay in between. The CDR3 is 16 residues long. The CDR3 region is CASSQVPTGSNEKLFF. The CDR3 region has the DNA TGTGCCAGCAGCCAAGTTCCGACAGGATCTAATGAAAAACTGTTTTTT.

This clone was observed a handful of times. This sequence joins TRBV7-3 and TRBJ2-2; maybe TRBD2 (7 bases). The CDR3 length is 16 residues. The germline CDR1 and CDR2 sequences are SGHTA and FQGTGA. Trimming took 0 bases from V and 2 from J, leaving 10 bases between them. CDR3 residues: CASSLTAGANTGELFF. DNA for the CDR3: TGTGCCAGCAGCTTAACCGCGGGGGCTAACACCGGGGAGCTGTTTTTT.

The rearrangement joins TRBV19 to TRBJ1-1, with a weak D call TRBD1 (6 bases). Germline V lookup: CDR1 LNHDA, CDR2 SQIVND (reference sequence). V dropped 6 bases and J dropped 4 bases, with 15 bases sitting between them. The CDR3 sequence is 14 residues long. Here the CDR3 reads CASSPRGQVTEAFF. DNA of the CDR3: TGTGCCAGTAGCCCCAGGGGTCAGGTCACTGAAGCTTTCTTT.